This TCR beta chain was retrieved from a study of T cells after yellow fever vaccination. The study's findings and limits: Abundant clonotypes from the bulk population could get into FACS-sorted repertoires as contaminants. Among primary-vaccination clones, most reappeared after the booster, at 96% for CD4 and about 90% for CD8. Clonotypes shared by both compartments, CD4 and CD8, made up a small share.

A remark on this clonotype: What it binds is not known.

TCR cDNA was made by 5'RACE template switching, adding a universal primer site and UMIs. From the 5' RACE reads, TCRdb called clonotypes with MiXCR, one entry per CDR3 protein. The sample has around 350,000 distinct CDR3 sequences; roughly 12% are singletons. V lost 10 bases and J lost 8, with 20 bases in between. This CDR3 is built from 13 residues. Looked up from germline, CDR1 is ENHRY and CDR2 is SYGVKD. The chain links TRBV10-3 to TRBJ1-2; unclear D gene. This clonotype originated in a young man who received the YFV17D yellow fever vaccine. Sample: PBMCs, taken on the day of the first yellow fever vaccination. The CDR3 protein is CATSGVGEGGYTF. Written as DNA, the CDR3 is TGTGCCACCTCGGGTGTGGGCGAAGGGGGCTACACCTTC.